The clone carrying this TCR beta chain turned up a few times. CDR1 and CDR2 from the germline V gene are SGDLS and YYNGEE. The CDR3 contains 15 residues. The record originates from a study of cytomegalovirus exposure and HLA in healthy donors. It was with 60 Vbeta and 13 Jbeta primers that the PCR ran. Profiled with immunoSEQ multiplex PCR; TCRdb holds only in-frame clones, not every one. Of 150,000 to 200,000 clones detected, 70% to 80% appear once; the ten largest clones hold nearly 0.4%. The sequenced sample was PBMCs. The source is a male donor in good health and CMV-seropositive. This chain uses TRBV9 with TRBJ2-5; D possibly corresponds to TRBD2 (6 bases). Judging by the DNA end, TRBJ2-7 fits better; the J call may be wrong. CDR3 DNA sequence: TGTGCCAGCAGCGTAGCAGTTAGCGGTACCTACGAGCAGTACTTC. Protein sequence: CASSVAVSGTYEQYF.